These 29 T cell receptor beta chains share one sample of origin, sequenced in a study of shared clonotypes between healthy human individuals. Some clones are missing from TCRdb's copy, which holds only in-frame ones; the method was immunoSEQ multiplex PCR. Of about 980,000 clones in the sample, around three quarters were seen once. Sequencing was carried out using memory CD4+ T cells sorted from blood. The sample's subset: CD45RA-negative fraction. The receptors derive from a man aged 18 to 30 in good health.

V gene TRBV28 combines with J gene TRBJ2-7; 11 nucleotides agree with TRBD1. Germline V gene lookup returns CDR1 MDHEN and CDR2 SYDVKM. The CDR3 is made up of 16 amino acids. V trimming: 5 bases; J trimming: 7 bases; junction bases outside the gene matches: 13. The CDR3 bases are TGTGCCAGCAGTCCCCCGGGACAGGGGGTAGCGCGGGAGCAGTACTTC. Amino acids: CASSPPGQGVAREQYF.

This chain links TRBV4-2 with TRBJ2-3, with 12 bases lining up with TRBD2. With V trimmed by 3 bases and J by 5 bases, 6 bases remained unmatched. This CDR3 comprises 16 residues. The germline CDR1 and CDR2 sequences are LGHNA and YNFKEQ. The CDR3 spells CASSQASGGALDTQYF. Written as DNA, the CDR3 is TGTGCCAGCAGCCAGGCTAGCGGGGGGGCCTTAGATACGCAGTATTTT.

The chain joins TRBV7-2 to TRBJ2-5; D is perhaps TRBD2 (5 bases). Per germline, CDR1 SGHTA and CDR2 FQGNSA. This CDR3 contains 14 residues. V shed 3 bases and J shed 5 bases, with 13 bases lying between them. The CDR3 nucleotides are TGTGCCAGCAGCTTCTCAAGTTCGGGGGAGACCCAGTACTTC. It codes for CASSFSSSGETQYF.

This chain uses TRBV5-1 with TRBJ2-5; the match to TRBD1 covers 8 bases. Germline assignment: CDR1 SGHRS and CDR2 YFSETQ. CDR3 length: 16 residues. J gave up 1 base and V 4 bases, and 9 bases lay outside the gene matches. The chain's CDR3 is CASSLLGQGGQETQYF. Written as DNA, the CDR3 is TGCGCCAGCAGCCTTCTCGGACAGGGAGGCCAAGAGACCCAGTACTTC.

This clone has only a few counts. The chain uses TRBV28 and TRBJ2-7, with 7 positions matching TRBD2. J was trimmed by 2 bases and V by 4 bases; bases with no gene match: 5. The CDR3 runs 14 residues. The V gene's germline CDR1 is MDHEN and CDR2 SYDVKM. Written as DNA, the CDR3 is TGTGCCAGCAGTTCTGGGACTACCCCCTACGAGCAGTACTTC. Translation gives CASSSGTTPYEQYF.

The chain carries TRBV28 and TRBJ2-3, with TRBD2 identical over 11 bases. Germline V gives CDR1 MDHEN, CDR2 SYDVKM. V shed 5 bases and J 2 bases; nucleotides not matched to a gene: 21. The CDR3 consists of 21 residues. The CDR3 loop reads CASSPRSPLFSGGVLTDTQYF. In DNA, the CDR3 is TGTGCCAGCAGTCCACGCTCTCCCCTCTTTAGCGGGGGGGTCCTCACAGATACGCAGTATTTT.

CDR3: CASSYYQGLQHF. CDR3 coding DNA: TGTGCCAGCAGTTACTACCAGGGGCTCCAGCATTTT. The chain joins TRBV6-5 to TRBJ1-5; D perhaps matches TRBD1 (6 bases). The length of the CDR3 is 12 residues. Germline V gene sequence: CDR1 MNHEY, CDR2 SVGAGI. The germline V and J ends were trimmed by 1 base and 12 bases, with 10 bases remaining between them.

The chain combines TRBV2 with TRBJ2-1, with a tentative D call TRBD2 (6 bases). The CDR3 extends over 12 amino acids. Looked up from germline, CDR1 is SNHLY and CDR2 is FYNNEI. Deletions cut 6 bases from V and 8 bases from J, with 11 bases between. The CDR3 is CASSGTFYEQFF. CDR3 bases: TGTGCCAGCAGCGGGACTTTTTATGAGCAGTTCTTC.

The gene calls are TRBV10-3 and TRBJ2-7; the D gene is possibly TRBD1 (6 bases). Per the germline V gene, CDR1 is ENHRY and CDR2 is SYGVKD. The CDR3 contains 14 residues. V dropped 6 bases and J dropped 3 bases, with 15 bases sitting between them. The CDR3 sequence is CAIRGTTTNYEQYF. The DNA for the CDR3 is TGTGCCATCAGAGGGACAACCACTAACTACGAGCAGTACTTC.

The chain has TRBV7-9 and TRBJ2-2; 10 bases line up with TRBD2. V was clipped by 5 bases and J by 4 bases; unmatched bases: 4. Germline V CDR1 and CDR2: SEHNR, FQNEAQ (reference sequence). The CDR3 sequence is 15 residues long. The CDR3 DNA sequence: TGTGCCAGCAGCCGACGGACTAGCGGCACCGGGGAGCTGTTTTTT. The encoded protein is CASSRRTSGTGELFF.

This chain connects TRBV27 to TRBJ2-7; D perhaps matches TRBD2 (6 bases). Germline loops: CDR1 MNHEY, CDR2 SMNVEV (reference sequence). Trimming took off 5 bases at V and 8 bases at J, with 13 bases between the two ends. There are 12 residues in the CDR3. CDR3 bases: TGTGCCAGCAGTAACCCCGGGGGACAGCAGTACTTC. Amino acid sequence: CASSNPGGQQYF.

The sample holds one count of this clone. The sample has other DNA sequences that encode this CDR3 too. The genes are TRBV5-1 and TRBJ1-1; D remains unclear. Germline V lookup: CDR1 SGHRS, CDR2 YFSETQ. Between the trimmed V and J ends, which lost 0 bases and 4 bases, there was a span of 7 bases. The CDR3 runs to 13 residues. The CDR3 DNA reads TGCGCCAGCAGCTTGGAAGTGGGCACTGAAGCTTTCTTT. It is translated as CASSLEVGTEAFF.

The chain is built from TRBV7-8 and TRBJ1-1; D uncertain. V lost 5 bases to trimming and J lost 13 bases, with 17 bases between them. CDR1 and CDR2 (germline): SGHVS, FQNEAQ. This CDR3 region has 12 residues. This CDR3 reads CASSNDGVSGFF. CDR3 bases: TGTGCCAGCAGCAATGACGGGGTGAGTGGTTTCTTT.

This rearrangement joins TRBV7-9 to TRBJ2-7, with TRBD2 matching over 10 bases. Trimming removed 2 bases from V and 0 bases from J; junction bases left unmatched: 4. This CDR3 is built from 16 residues. The germline V gene has CDR1 SEHNR and CDR2 FQNEAQ (reference sequence). The chain's CDR3 is CASSLLAGVTSYEQYF. CDR3 DNA: TGTGCCAGCAGCTTACTAGCGGGAGTCACCTCCTACGAGCAGTACTTC.

The V call is TRBV27, the J call TRBJ1-1; D is ambiguous. This CDR3 is built from 13 residues. V lost 8 bases, J lost 4 bases, and 14 bases lay in between. Germline-derived CDR1 and CDR2 are MNHEY and SMNVEV (reference sequence). DNA for the CDR3: TGTGCCAGCGGACGGAGTGTGGGCACTGAAGCTTTCTTT. It specifies CASGRSVGTEAFF.

The chain employs TRBV27 and TRBJ1-6; TRBD1 aligns across 9 bases. J was trimmed by 10 bases and V by 5 bases; bases with no gene match: 3. Germline loops: CDR1 MNHEY, CDR2 SMNVEV (reference sequence). This CDR3 has 13 residues. DNA for the CDR3: TGTGCCAGCAGTACGGACAGGGGCTCACCCCTCCACTTT. Encoded protein: CASSTDRGSPLHF.

This clone was detected only once. The chain has TRBV27 and TRBJ2-7; D gene ambiguous. The germline V and J ends were trimmed by 1 base and 5 bases, with 6 bases remaining between them. The CDR3 is 12 amino acids. The germline gives CDR1 MNHEY, CDR2 SMNVEV (reference sequence). This CDR3 reads CASSLFVNEQYF. The CDR3 DNA follows: TGTGCCAGCAGTTTATTCGTCAACGAGCAGTACTTC.

The chain has TRBV6-1 and TRBJ1-2; a possible D gene is TRBD1 (5 bases). The germline V and J ends were trimmed by 6 bases and 7 bases, with 18 bases remaining between them. CDR3 length: 14 residues. Per germline, CDR1 MNHNS and CDR2 SASEGT. The CDR3 region is CASSPRTGRGGYTF. The DNA of the CDR3 is TGTGCCAGCAGCCCCAGGACGGGGCGAGGTGGCTACACCTTC.

The DNA of the CDR3 is TGCGCCAGCAGCCAAGAGTCAGGCGGCAATCAGCCCCAGCATTTT. This gives the protein CASSQESGGNQPQHF. The V call is TRBV4-1, the J call TRBJ1-5; D gene ambiguous. The CDR3 spans 15 residues. The germline CDR1 and CDR2 sequences are MGHRA and YSYEKL. The germline V and J ends were trimmed by 0 bases and 2 bases, with 8 bases remaining between them.

The chain recombines TRBV6-5 with TRBJ1-4; 7 bases match TRBD1. This CDR3 spans 14 amino acids. Germline V gene sequence: CDR1 MNHEY, CDR2 SVGAGI. Trimming at V came to 6 bases and at J to 6 bases, leaving 7 bases not matched to a gene. In nucleotides, the CDR3 is TGTGCCAGCAGAAGACAGGGCTCCCATGAAAAACTGTTTTTT. This encodes CASRRQGSHEKLFF.

The chain is built from TRBV7-9 and TRBJ1-1; D might be TRBD1 (6 bases). Trimming stripped 1 base from V and 7 bases from J, with 16 bases between. Germline CDR1 SEHNR, CDR2 FQNEAQ (reference sequence). The CDR3 sequence is 15 residues long. The CDR3 coding sequence is TGTGCCAGCAGCTTAGAGTCTGGGGGCTCGGGTGAAGCTTTCTTT. Residues: CASSLESGGSGEAFF.

The rearrangement joins TRBV5-8 to TRBJ2-1; 11 bases align to TRBD2. CDR3 length: 14 amino acids. V lost 4 bases, J lost 8 bases, and 5 bases stayed unmatched. Germline CDR1 reads SGHTS; CDR2 reads YDEGEE. CDR3: CASSTASGRYEQFF. In DNA form, the CDR3 reads TGTGCCAGCAGCACCGCTAGCGGGAGGTATGAGCAGTTCTTC.

V usage is TRBV30 and J usage is TRBJ1-2; a weak D match, TRBD1 (6 bases). CDR3 length equals 12 residues. V was pared by 4 bases and J by 4 bases, with 10 bases between. Germline V gene data show CDR1 as GTSNPN and CDR2 as SVGIG (reference sequence). In DNA, the CDR3 is TGTGCCTGGAACCTACAGGGCTATGGCTACACCTTC. Amino acids: CAWNLQGYGYTF.

This sequence joins TRBV6-5 and TRBJ1-2; 7 bases are a match to TRBD1. Germline CDR1 MNHEY, CDR2 SVGAGI. The CDR3 loop spans 14 amino acids. With V trimmed by 6 bases and J by 4 bases, 8 bases remained unmatched. The CDR3 protein is CASSNDGTAYGYTF. CDR3 in DNA: TGTGCCAGCAGCAACGATGGGACAGCCTATGGCTACACCTTC.

This chain uses TRBV25-1 with TRBJ2-7; D may be TRBD2 (5 bases). V lost 8 bases and J lost 6, with 20 bases in between. This CDR3 spans 14 amino acids. Germline V gives CDR1 MGHDK, CDR2 SYGVNS. The CDR3 loop is CASGEGFGVGEQYF. The CDR3 nucleotides are TGTGCCAGCGGCGAGGGCTTTGGGGTTGGCGAGCAGTACTTC.

The CDR3 region is CASSPPGQVYTEAFF. The CDR3, as DNA: TGTGCCAGCAGTCCCCCTGGCCAGGTCTACACTGAAGCTTTCTTT. The chain carries TRBV6-6 and TRBJ1-1, with D uncertain. V was shortened by 5 bases and J by 3 bases, with 16 bases between the two germline ends. This CDR3 comprises 15 residues. Germline CDR1 is MNHNY and CDR2 is SVGAGI (reference sequence).

This rearrangement joins TRBV30 to TRBJ2-2; possibly TRBD2 for D (5 bases). CDR3 size: 14 residues. Germline CDR1 reads GTSNPN; CDR2 reads SVGIG (reference sequence). V lost 8 bases, J lost 5 bases, and 18 bases lay in between. The CDR3 bases are TGTGCCGCGACACCAGTAACTAGAACCGGGGAGCTGTTTTTT. This sequence encodes CAATPVTRTGELFF.

In this sample, this clone turned up once. This sequence joins TRBV19 and TRBJ1-2, with TRBD1 identical over 7 bases. This CDR3 contains 14 residues. CDR1 is LNHDA, CDR2 SQIVND, per germline (reference sequence). Losses at the gene ends were 3 bases for V and 2 bases for J; bases not matched to a gene: 3. CDR3 loop: CASSILTGNYGYTF. DNA of the CDR3: TGTGCCAGTAGTATCCTGACAGGGAACTATGGCTACACCTTC. Filled out from reference TRBV19 and TRBJ1-2, the complete variable domain reads DGGITQSPKYLFRKEGQNVTLSCEQNLNHDAMYWYRQDPGQGLRLIYYSQIVNDFQKGDIAEGYSVSREKKESFPLTVTSAQKNPTAFYLCASSILTGNYGYTFGSGTRLTVV.

The CDR3 loop reads CAISPTGQGGEKLFF. As DNA, the CDR3 is TGTGCCATCAGCCCAACGGGACAGGGGGGCGAAAAACTGTTTTTT. V is TRBV10-3 and J is TRBJ1-4; 11 bases are shared with TRBD1. CDR1 and CDR2 (germline): ENHRY, SYGVKD. The CDR3 is 15 amino acids. The V and J ends lost 6 bases and 8 bases, in that order; junction bases with no gene match: 8.